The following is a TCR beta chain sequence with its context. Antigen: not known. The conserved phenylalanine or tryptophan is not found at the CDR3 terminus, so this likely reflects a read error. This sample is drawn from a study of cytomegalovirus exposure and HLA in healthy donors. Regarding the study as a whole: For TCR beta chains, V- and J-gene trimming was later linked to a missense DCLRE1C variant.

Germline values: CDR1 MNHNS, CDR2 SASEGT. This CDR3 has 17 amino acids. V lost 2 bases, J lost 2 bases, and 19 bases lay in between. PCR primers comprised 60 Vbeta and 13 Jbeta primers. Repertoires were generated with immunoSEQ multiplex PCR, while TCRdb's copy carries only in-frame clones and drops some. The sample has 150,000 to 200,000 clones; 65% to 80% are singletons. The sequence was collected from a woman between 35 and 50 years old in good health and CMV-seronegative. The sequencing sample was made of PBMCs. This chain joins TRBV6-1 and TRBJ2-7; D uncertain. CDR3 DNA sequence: TGTGCCAGCAGTGAAAGACATAACCCTTCCTTACCCTACGAGCAGTACCTC. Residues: CASSERHNPSLPYEQYL.